The 8 T cell receptor beta chains below come from one sample, sequenced in a study of blood T cell repertoires in COVID-19. This table comes from immunoSEQ multiplex PCR, and its TCRdb copy is limited to in-frame clones, with some not included. The sample holds roughly 220,000 clones, roughly nine tenths seen once. Sequencing was carried out using PBMCs or T cells enriched from blood (not recorded which). These receptors originate from a woman aged 25 to 39 who had recovered from COVID-19.

The V and J genes are TRBV4-2 and TRBJ2-2, with D tentatively TRBD2 (5 bases). CDR1 is LGHNA and CDR2 is YNFKEQ in the germline V gene. This CDR3 contains 17 residues. V gave up 0 bases and J gave up 0 bases, with 11 bases separating them. CDR3 nucleotides: TGTGCCAGCAGCCAAGATCGGGGAACACCGAACACCGGGGAGCTGTTTTTT. Translation: CASSQDRGTPNTGELFF.

The chain employs TRBV9 and TRBJ1-6; possibly TRBD1 for D (6 bases). The V end was cut by 4 bases, the J end by 7 bases, with 15 bases between. CDR1 and CDR2 (germline): SGDLS, YYNGEE. The CDR3 loop spans 15 amino acids. In nucleotides, the CDR3 is TGTGCCAGCAGCCCTAGACAGGATTCAAATTCACCCCTCCACTTT. It yields the protein CASSPRQDSNSPLHF.

This sequence joins TRBV4-1 and TRBJ1-1, with no clear D. The CDR3 length is 14 residues. The germline V gene has CDR1 MGHRA and CDR2 YSYEKL. V shed 0 bases and J shed 6 bases, with 11 bases lying between them. CDR3 protein: CASSQDQRDPEAFF. In nucleotides, the CDR3 is TGCGCCAGCAGCCAAGATCAGAGGGATCCTGAAGCTTTCTTT.

The chain is built from TRBV11-1 and TRBJ2-3; 10 nucleotides align to TRBD1. V trimming: 5 bases; J trimming: 3 bases; junction bases outside the gene matches: 8. Germline V lookup: CDR1 SGHAT, CDR2 FQDESV (reference sequence). The CDR3 sequence is 16 residues long. CDR3 DNA: TGTGCCAGCAGCAACTCACGACAGGGGGCTACAGATACGCAGTATTTT. Protein: CASSNSRQGATDTQYF. Full variable domain (remainder filled in from reference TRBV11-1 and TRBJ2-3): EAEVAQSPRYKITEKSQAVAFWCDPISGHATLYWYRQILGQGPELLVQFQDESVVDDSQLPKDRFSAERLKGVDSTLKIQPAELGDSAMYLCASSNSRQGATDTQYFGPGTRLTVL.

This chain connects TRBV5-6 to TRBJ1-5; D gene uncertain. Trimming took off 0 bases at V and 1 base at J, with 8 bases between the two ends. Germline V CDR1 and CDR2: SGHDT, YYEEEE. CDR3 length equals 15 residues. DNA for the CDR3: TGTGCCAGCAGCTTGGCCGGAGGGAGCAATCAGCCCCAGCATTTT. It yields the protein CASSLAGGSNQPQHF. The entire variable domain, with the rest obtained from reference TRBV5-6 and TRBJ1-5, is as follows: DAGVTQSPTHLIKTRGQQVTLRCSPKSGHDTVSWYQQALGQGPQFIFQYYEEEERQRGNFPDRFSGHQFPNYSSELNVNALLLGDSALYLCASSLAGGSNQPQHFGDGTRLSIL.

The chain has TRBV6-1 and TRBJ2-1, with TRBD1 as a possible D gene (5 bases). Germline V gives CDR1 MNHNS, CDR2 SASEGT. V was cut by 2 bases and J by 6 bases, with 20 bases left in between. The CDR3 has 17 amino acids. CDR3 protein: CASSEIHGASARNEQFF. In DNA, the CDR3 is TGTGCCAGCAGTGAAATTCATGGGGCGTCTGCACGCAATGAGCAGTTCTTC.

The rearrangement joins TRBV19 to TRBJ2-7, with D maybe TRBD1 (5 bases). Germline CDR1 LNHDA, CDR2 SQIVND (reference sequence). V lost 4 bases and J 6 bases, leaving 10 bases between the germline ends. The length of the CDR3 is 12 residues. Here the CDR3 reads CASSNFRAEQYF. DNA for the CDR3: TGTGCCAGTAGTAATTTCAGGGCCGAGCAGTACTTC.

Only one count was recorded for this clone. The V gene is TRBV11-3, the J gene TRBJ2-3, with 9 positions matching TRBD2. Per the germline V gene, CDR1 is SGHNT and CDR2 is YENEEA. V lost 4 bases, J lost 6 bases, and 8 bases stayed unmatched. CDR3 length: 15 residues. The CDR3 loop reads CASSSPGTSYDTQYF. The CDR3 DNA reads as TGTGCCAGCAGCTCGCCCGGGACTAGCTACGATACGCAGTATTTT.